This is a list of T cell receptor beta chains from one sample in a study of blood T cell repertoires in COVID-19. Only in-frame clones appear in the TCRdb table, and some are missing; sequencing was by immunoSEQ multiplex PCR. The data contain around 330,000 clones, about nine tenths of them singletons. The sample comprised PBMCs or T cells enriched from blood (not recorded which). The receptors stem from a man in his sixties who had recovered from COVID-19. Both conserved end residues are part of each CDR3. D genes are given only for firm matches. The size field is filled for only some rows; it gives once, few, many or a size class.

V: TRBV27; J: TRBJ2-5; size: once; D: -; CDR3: CASSSLTGNRPRPWGTQYF; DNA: TGTGCCAGCAGTTCTCTTACAGGGAACAGGCCCCGACCCTGGGGGACCCAGTACTTC
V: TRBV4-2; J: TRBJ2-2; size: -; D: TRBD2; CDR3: CASSQVAGGITGELFF; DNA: TGTGCCAGCAGCCAAGTGGCCGGGGGGATCACCGGGGAGCTGTTTTTT
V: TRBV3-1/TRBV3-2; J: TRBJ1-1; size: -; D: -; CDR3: CASSQSNSYGAFF; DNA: TGTGCCAGCAGCCAAAGCAATAGTTACGGAGCTTTCTTT
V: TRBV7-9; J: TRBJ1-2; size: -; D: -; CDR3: CASSSDSSFSYTF; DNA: TGTGCCAGCAGTTCAGACTCAAGTTTCAGCTACACCTTC
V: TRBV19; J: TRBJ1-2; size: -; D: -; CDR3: CASSIGGTSNYGYTF; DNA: TGTGCCAGTAGTATTGGGGGCACCTCCAACTATGGCTACACCTTC
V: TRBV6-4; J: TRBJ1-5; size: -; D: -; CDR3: CASSEGQNYIPSPNQPQHF; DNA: TGTGCCAGCAGTGAGGGTCAGAACTACATCCCGTCCCCAAATCAGCCCCAGCATTTT
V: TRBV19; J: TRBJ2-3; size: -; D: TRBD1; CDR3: CASSFQGAISTDTQYF; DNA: TGTGCCAGTAGTTTCCAGGGGGCCATAAGCACAGATACGCAGTATTTT
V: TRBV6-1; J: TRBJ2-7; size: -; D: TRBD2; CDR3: CASSERTSGAYEQYF; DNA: TGTGCCAGCAGTGAGAGGACTAGCGGAGCCTACGAGCAGTACTTC
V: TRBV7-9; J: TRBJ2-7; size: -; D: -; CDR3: CASSYRGGAIYEQYF; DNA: TGTGCCAGCAGCTACCGTGGGGGGGCGATCTACGAGCAGTACTTC
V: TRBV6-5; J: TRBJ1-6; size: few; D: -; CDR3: CASSRVGGNDSPLHF; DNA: TGTGCCAGCAGCCGTGTTGGGGGGAATGATTCACCCCTCCACTTT
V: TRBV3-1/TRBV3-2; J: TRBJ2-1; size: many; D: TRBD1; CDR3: CASSPWDRAYNEQFF; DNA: TGTGCCAGCAGCCCCTGGGACAGGGCCTACAATGAGCAGTTCTTC
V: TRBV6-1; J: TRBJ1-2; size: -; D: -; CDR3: CASSETGYYGYTF; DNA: TGTGCCAGCAGTGAAACAGGTTACTATGGCTACACCTTC
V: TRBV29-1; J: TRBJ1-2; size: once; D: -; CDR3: CSVDQGLGYTF; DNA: TGCAGCGTTGATCAGGGCCTGGGCTACACCTTC